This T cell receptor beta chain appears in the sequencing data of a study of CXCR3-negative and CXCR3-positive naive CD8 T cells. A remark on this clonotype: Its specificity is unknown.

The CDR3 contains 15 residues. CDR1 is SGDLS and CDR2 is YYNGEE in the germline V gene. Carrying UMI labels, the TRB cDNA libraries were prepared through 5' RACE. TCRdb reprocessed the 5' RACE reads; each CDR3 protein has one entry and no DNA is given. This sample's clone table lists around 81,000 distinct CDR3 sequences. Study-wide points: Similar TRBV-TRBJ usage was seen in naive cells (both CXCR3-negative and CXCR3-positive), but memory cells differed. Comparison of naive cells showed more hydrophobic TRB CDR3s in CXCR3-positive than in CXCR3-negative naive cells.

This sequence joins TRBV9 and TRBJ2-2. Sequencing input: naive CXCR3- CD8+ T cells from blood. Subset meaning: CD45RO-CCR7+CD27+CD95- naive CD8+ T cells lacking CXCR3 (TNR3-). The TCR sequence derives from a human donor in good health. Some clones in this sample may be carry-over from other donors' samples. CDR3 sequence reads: CASRKDAPNTGELFF.